This passage covers 18 T cell receptor beta chains from one sample sequenced in a study of cytomegalovirus exposure and HLA in healthy donors. Primers: 60 Vbeta forward and 13 Jbeta reverse. Libraries were prepared by immunoSEQ multiplex PCR; TCRdb keeps only in-frame clonotypes and omits some of them. The sample lists some 160,000 clones, 65% to 80% seen once, with roughly 1.7% in the top ten. The sample comprised PBMCs. All receptors derive from a woman in her 30s in good health and CMV-seronegative.

This clone has just a few counts. The chain recombines TRBV29-1 with TRBJ2-5; 8 bases are shared with TRBD1. CDR3 length equals 15 residues. Germline CDR1 reads SQVTM; CDR2 reads ANQGSEA. V lost 7 bases, J lost 3 bases, and 13 bases stayed unmatched. DNA for the CDR3: TGCAGCGCCTCGAGGCAGGGGGCCCTCAAAGAGACCCAGTACTTC. It yields the protein CSASRQGALKETQYF.

The chain is built from TRBV21-1 and TRBJ2-5; TRBD2 is the table's D call and was not checked against the DNA. TRBV21-1 is recorded as a pseudogene. The CDR3 has 17 residues. CDR3 loop: CATAIPYPRLPPETQYF. CDR3 coding DNA: TGTGCCACGGCCATCCCCTATCCGCGACTTCCCCCAGAGACCCAGTACTTC.

The V and J genes are TRBV28 and TRBJ2-1; D ambiguous. V was clipped by 5 bases and J by 5 bases, with 7 bases between them. The germline V gene has CDR1 MDHEN and CDR2 SYDVKM. The CDR3 has 12 amino acids. The CDR3 DNA is TGTGCCAGCAGTCGGTTAGACAATGAGCAGTTCTTC. Protein product: CASSRLDNEQFF.

This clone occurred once. The J gene is TRBJ2-1, the V gene TRBV16, with 12 positions matching TRBD2. The CDR3 loop spans 16 amino acids. V gave up 2 bases and J gave up 9 bases; unmatched junction bases: 8. CDR1 and CDR2 (germline): KGHSY, FQNENV. CDR3 region: CASSQATSGSLGEQFF. The CDR3 coding sequence is TGTGCCAGCAGCCAAGCGACTAGCGGGAGTTTAGGTGAGCAGTTCTTC.

The rearrangement joins TRBV6-1 to TRBJ2-7, with D maybe TRBD2 (6 bases). Trimming left V 6 bases short and J 2 bases short, with 14 bases between. The CDR3 is 14 amino acids. Germline CDR1 is MNHNS and CDR2 is SASEGT. The CDR3 region has the DNA TGTGCCAGCAGAATCGGCGGGACTGCCTACGAGCAGTACTTC. Its translation: CASRIGGTAYEQYF.

V is TRBV19 and J is TRBJ2-7, with 10 bases identical to TRBD1. V gave up 4 bases and J gave up 3 bases; unmatched junction bases: 6. The CDR3 loop spans 15 amino acids. Looked up from germline, CDR1 is LNHDA and CDR2 is SQIVND (reference sequence). CDR3 sequence (DNA): TGTGCCAGTAGTAGAACGTGGGACAGGGGCTACGAGCAGTACTTC. As protein: CASSRTWDRGYEQYF.

This clone was seen more than once but under ten times. The rearrangement links TRBV7-2 to TRBJ2-1; D is possibly TRBD1 (7 bases). The CDR3 contains 14 residues. The V gene's germline CDR1 is SGHTA and CDR2 FQGNSA. Trimming pared 7 bases from V and 6 bases from J, leaving 16 bases between. The CDR3 region has the DNA TGTGCCAGCAACAACAGGGGACTTTCCAATGAGCAGTTCTTC. Its protein product is CASNNRGLSNEQFF.

The V gene is TRBV21-1, the J gene TRBJ1-2; TRBD1, as called in the table, went unchecked against the DNA. TRBV21-1 represents a pseudogene. This CDR3 spans 18 amino acids. The CDR3 DNA reads TGTGCCAGCAGCAAAGCTCTGAGCTACCCACGGACAGATTATGGCTACACCTTC. Its translation: CASSKALSYPRTDYGYTF.

The CDR3 DNA is TGTGCCAGCAGTCCAGGCAGTTATAATTCACCCCTCCACTTT. Translating gives CASSPGSYNSPLHF. The chain combines TRBV6-6 with TRBJ1-6; D call uncertain. The CDR3 runs 14 residues. Deletions cut 5 bases from V and 4 bases from J, with 9 bases between. Per germline, CDR1 MNHNY and CDR2 SVGAGI (reference sequence).

The chain carries TRBV14 and TRBJ2-5, with D possibly matching TRBD2 (6 bases). Trimming cost V 1 base and J 5 bases, with 11 bases left between them. The CDR3 has 14 amino acids. Germline CDR1 is SGHDN and CDR2 is FVKESK. DNA of the CDR3: TGTGCCAGCAGCCAAGCACTAGCTGGGGAGACCCAGTACTTC. It codes for CASSQALAGETQYF.

This chain connects TRBV27 to TRBJ2-2, with 13 nucleotides matching TRBD2. The junction had 1 base not matched to a gene; V was cut back by 9 bases and J by 3 bases. Germline V gene lookup returns CDR1 MNHEY and CDR2 SMNVEV (reference sequence). The CDR3 extends over 14 amino acids. The CDR3 coding sequence is TGTGCCAGTGGACTAGCGGGAGACACCGGGGAGCTGTTTTTT. It specifies CASGLAGDTGELFF.

The gene calls are TRBV6-5 and TRBJ1-6; the D gene is possibly TRBD1 (5 bases). Trimming took off 2 bases at V and 0 bases at J, with 8 bases between the two ends. CDR3 length: 16 amino acids. Germline lookup yields CDR1 MNHEY and CDR2 SVGAGI. The CDR3 region has the DNA TGTGCCAGCAGTTACAGGGGCAGCTCCTATAATTCACCCCTCCACTTT. It is translated as CASSYRGSSYNSPLHF.

The chain is built from TRBV6-5 and TRBJ2-7; D is ambiguous. CDR3 size: 15 residues. V was cut by 6 bases and J by 3 bases, with 18 bases left in between. Per the germline V gene, CDR1 is MNHEY and CDR2 is SVGAGI. The CDR3 loop is CASSLLPDTYYEQYF. DNA for the CDR3: TGTGCCAGCAGCCTATTACCTGATACGTACTACGAGCAGTACTTC.

J is TRBJ1-1 and V is TRBV10-3, with TRBD1 identical over 7 bases. V trimming: 6 bases; J trimming: 8 bases; junction bases outside the gene matches: 6. Germline values: CDR1 ENHRY, CDR2 SYGVKD. CDR3 length: 12 residues. In DNA, the CDR3 is TGTGCCATCAGAGAGACAGGGTGGGAAGCTTTCTTT. It encodes CAIRETGWEAFF.

This clone was observed a single time. V usage is TRBV7-7 and J usage is TRBJ2-5, with D possibly matching TRBD2 (6 bases). There are 14 residues in the CDR3. Germline V gene data show CDR1 as SSHAT and CDR2 as FNYEAQ (reference sequence). Trimming took 1 base from V and 4 from J, leaving 10 bases between them. CDR3 sequence (DNA): TGTGCCAGCAGCTTAGGCAGGAGGGGAGAGACCCAGTACTTC. It encodes CASSLGRRGETQYF. Drawing the rest from reference TRBV7-7 and TRBJ2-5, the complete variable domain is GAGVSQSPRYKVTKRGQDVTLRCDPISSHATLYWYQQALGQGPEFLTYFNYEAQPDKSGLPSDRFSAERPEGSISTLTIQRTEQRDSAMYRCASSLGRRGETQYFGPGTRLLVL.

The CDR3 protein is CASSPAVRQDTGELFF. The DNA of the CDR3 is TGCGCCAGCAGCCCGGCGGTAAGACAGGACACCGGGGAGCTGTTTTTT. This sequence joins TRBV4-1 and TRBJ2-2; TRBD1 is a possible D gene (6 bases). The length of the CDR3 is 16 residues. V lost 4 bases to trimming and J lost 3 bases, with 15 bases between them. Germline V CDR1 and CDR2: MGHRA, YSYEKL.

In this sample, this clone turned up a few times. The chain uses TRBV7-2 and TRBJ2-3; 10 bases map to TRBD2. V was pared by 1 base and J by 12 bases, with 10 bases of the junction left unmatched. The CDR3 covers 15 residues. Germline V gives CDR1 SGHTA, CDR2 FQGNSA. DNA of the CDR3: TGTGCCAGCAGCTTAGGTTACAGCGGGGGGGCTTCACAGTATTTT. Encoded protein: CASSLGYSGGASQYF.

The chain uses TRBV6-1 and TRBJ1-1; possible D gene TRBD1, 5 bases. Trimming cost V 5 bases and J 5 bases, with 12 bases left between them. The CDR3 totals 13 residues. CDR1 is MNHNS and CDR2 is SASEGT in the germline V gene. CDR3 in DNA: TGTGCCAGCAGTCTTGCTGGGGGGACTGAAGCTTTCTTT. It is translated as CASSLAGGTEAFF.